A single sample is the source of the 20 T cell receptor beta chains below, sequenced in a study of cytomegalovirus exposure and HLA in healthy donors. Clones were read by immunoSEQ multiplex PCR, and TCRdb kept only the in-frame ones, dropping some. The sample shows 150,000 to 180,000 clones, about 86% of them seen only once. Material: PBMCs. These receptors were collected from a human donor in good health.

The V call is TRBV5-6, the J call TRBJ2-2, with TRBD2 matching over 12 bases. The V gene end was trimmed by 2 bases and the J gene end by 5 bases; junction bases not matched to a gene: 1. Germline CDR1 SGHDT, CDR2 YYEEEE. The CDR3 totals 15 residues. The DNA for the CDR3 is TGTGCCAGCAGCTTTACTAGCGGGGGGACCGGGGAGCTGTTTTTT. Its translation: CASSFTSGGTGELFF.

The rearrangement links TRBV9 to TRBJ1-3; unclear D gene. This CDR3 contains 14 residues. V was pared by 0 bases and J by 4 bases, with 8 bases between. Germline lookup yields CDR1 SGDLS and CDR2 YYNGEE. The CDR3 is CASSVATTGNTIYF. The DNA for the CDR3 is TGTGCCAGCAGCGTAGCTACGACAGGAAACACCATATATTTT. The complete variable domain, with remaining parts taken from reference TRBV9 and TRBJ1-3, reads DSGVTQTPKHLITATGQRVTLRCSPRSGDLSVYWYQQSLDQGLQFLIQYYNGEERAKGNILERFSAQQFPDLHSELNLSSLELGDSALYFCASSVATTGNTIYFGEGSWLTVV.

The gene calls are TRBV4-1 and TRBJ1-5, with TRBD1 as a possible D gene (6 bases). V gave up 0 bases and J gave up 8 bases, with 17 bases separating them. The CDR3 contains 16 residues. Germline assignment: CDR1 MGHRA and CDR2 YSYEKL. The CDR3 region has the DNA TGCGCCAGCAGCCAAGAAAACAGGGTATCTGATAAGCCCCAGCATTTT. Amino acids: CASSQENRVSDKPQHF.

This rearrangement joins TRBV5-6 to TRBJ2-4; possible D gene TRBD2, 5 bases. V lost 0 bases, J lost 1 base, and 17 bases lay in between. The CDR3 has 18 residues. CDR1 and CDR2 (germline): SGHDT, YYEEEE. CDR3 amino acids: CASSLAGVIPSAKNIQYF. The DNA for the CDR3 is TGTGCCAGCAGCTTGGCCGGGGTGATACCCTCGGCCAAAAACATTCAGTACTTC.

This rearrangement joins TRBV7-2 to TRBJ2-3; the match to TRBD2 covers 9 bases. CDR3 length: 15 amino acids. J was trimmed by 4 bases and V by 5 bases; bases with no gene match: 7. Germline V lookup: CDR1 SGHTA, CDR2 FQGNSA. CDR3 residues: CASSRAGGQADTQYF. The DNA of the CDR3 is TGTGCCAGCAGCAGGGCGGGGGGGCAGGCAGATACGCAGTATTTT. Based on the CDR3 plus reference TRBV7-2 and TRBJ2-3, the full variable domain is GAGVSQSPSNKVTEKGKDVELRCDPISGHTALYWYRQSLGQGLEFLIYFQGNSAPDKSGLPSDRFSAERTGGSVSTLTIQRTQQEDSAVYLCASSRAGGQADTQYFGPGTRLTVL.

The V and J genes are TRBV11-2 and TRBJ1-2; the D gene is possibly TRBD1 (6 bases). Trimming pared 4 bases from V and 7 bases from J, leaving 13 bases between. The germline V gene has CDR1 SGHAT and CDR2 FQNNGV. The CDR3 covers 13 residues. The CDR3 DNA reads TGTGCCAGCAGCTACAGGGACGGGTCTGGCTACACCTTC. Translating it yields CASSYRDGSGYTF.

A single count supports this clone. V usage is TRBV28 and J usage is TRBJ2-7; 8 bases fit TRBD2. Losses at the gene ends were 7 bases for V and 1 base for J; bases not matched to a gene: 0. Germline V lookup: CDR1 MDHEN, CDR2 SYDVKM. The CDR3 runs to 12 residues. The CDR3 sequence is CASKRGSYEQYF. DNA for the CDR3: TGTGCCAGCAAGCGGGGGTCCTACGAGCAGTACTTC.

This chain joins TRBV27 and TRBJ1-5; D might be TRBD1 (6 bases). Deletions cut 6 bases from V and 0 bases from J, with 12 bases between. CDR3 length: 15 residues. Germline CDR1 reads MNHEY; CDR2 reads SMNVEV (reference sequence). This CDR3 reads CASRDSHHSNQPQHF. CDR3 nucleotides: TGTGCCAGCAGGGACAGCCACCATAGCAATCAGCCCCAGCATTTT.

This sequence joins TRBV7-3 and TRBJ2-1; D might be TRBD1 (6 bases). From germline, CDR1 is SGHTA and CDR2 FQGTGA. V was clipped by 4 bases and J by 12 bases, with 37 bases between them. This CDR3 region has 20 residues. The CDR3: CASSSPGQIAEDNQNYGQFF. CDR3 DNA sequence: TGTGCCAGCAGCTCCCCCGGACAGATCGCCGAGGACAACCAAAACTATGGGCAGTTCTTC.

The chain carries TRBV27 and TRBJ1-1; the D gene is possibly TRBD1 (6 bases). Germline loops: CDR1 MNHEY, CDR2 SMNVEV (reference sequence). Trimming took off 5 bases at V and 6 bases at J, with 16 bases between the two ends. This CDR3 has 14 amino acids. CDR3: CASSAYTGIAEAFF. CDR3 DNA: TGTGCCAGCAGTGCATATACAGGGATCGCTGAAGCTTTCTTT.

The chain carries TRBV12-5 and TRBJ2-7, with D perhaps TRBD2 (5 bases). V shed 6 bases and J shed 1 base, with 19 bases lying between them. CDR1 LGHNT and CDR2 FRNRAP come from the germline V gene. This CDR3 contains 16 residues. The CDR3, as DNA: TGTGCTAGTGGCTTCAGGTCCAGCGGCGCTTCCTACGAGCAGTACTTC. Translation gives CASGFRSSGASYEQYF.

This clone has a handful of counts. V gene TRBV9 combines with J gene TRBJ1-1; D uncertain. Germline V gene lookup returns CDR1 SGDLS and CDR2 YYNGEE. V was clipped by 3 bases and J by 0 bases, with 9 bases between them. The CDR3 contains 14 residues. The CDR3 coding sequence is TGTGCCAGCAGCGCGCAGACATTGAACACTGAAGCTTTCTTT. This sequence encodes CASSAQTLNTEAFF.

The gene calls are TRBV28 and TRBJ1-2; 8 bases line up with TRBD1. CDR1 is MDHEN and CDR2 is SYDVKM in the germline V gene. This CDR3 region has 14 residues. Trimming removed 6 bases from V and 5 bases from J; junction bases left unmatched: 8. The CDR3 sequence is CASSSDRGLYGYTF. The CDR3 nucleotides are TGTGCCAGCAGCTCCGACAGGGGTTTGTATGGCTACACCTTC.

V and J are TRBV27 and TRBJ1-2, with 7 bases matching TRBD1. CDR1 is MNHEY, CDR2 SMNVEV, per germline (reference sequence). V shed 2 bases and J 10 bases; nucleotides not matched to a gene: 7. The length of the CDR3 is 13 residues. Here the CDR3 DNA reads TGTGCCAGCAGTTTAGCGGCAGGGGGTCTCTACACCTTC. Protein: CASSLAAGGLYTF.

V gene TRBV6-5 combines with J gene TRBJ1-4, with D perhaps matching TRBD1 (5 bases). Trimming took off 7 bases at V and 8 bases at J, with 20 bases between the two ends. This CDR3 has 15 amino acids. Germline V gene lookup returns CDR1 MNHEY and CDR2 SVGAGI. The CDR3 region is CASTTRGRGDEKLFF. CDR3 coding DNA: TGTGCCAGCACCACGCGTGGGAGGGGTGACGAAAAACTGTTTTTT.

This CDR3 is CASSFSLTGGHSSYEQYF. CDR3 sequence (DNA): TGTGCCAGCAGTTTTTCGTTGACGGGGGGCCATAGCTCCTACGAGCAGTACTTC. The chain combines TRBV28 with TRBJ2-7; D perhaps matches TRBD2 (7 bases). V dropped 3 bases and J dropped 0 bases, with 21 bases sitting between them. Germline V gene lookup returns CDR1 MDHEN and CDR2 SYDVKM. The CDR3 has 18 residues.

This chain connects TRBV5-1 to TRBJ1-4; a possible D gene is TRBD1 (5 bases). Germline V CDR1 and CDR2: SGHRS, YFSETQ. V lost 0 bases to trimming and J lost 4 bases, with 10 bases between them. This CDR3 has 15 residues. The CDR3 region is CASSLAPQGNEKLFF. CDR3 DNA sequence: TGCGCCAGCAGCTTGGCTCCCCAGGGTAATGAAAAACTGTTTTTT.

This chain uses TRBV7-3 with TRBJ2-1, with a weak D call TRBD1 (6 bases). There are 14 residues in the CDR3. Germline CDR1 is SGHTA and CDR2 is FQGTGA. V was clipped by 0 bases and J by 9 bases, with 12 bases between them. The DNA of the CDR3 is TGTGCCAGCAGCTTAACGGCAGGGGTAGGTGAGCAGTTCTTC. It yields the protein CASSLTAGVGEQFF. Full variable domain (rest looked up from reference TRBV7-3 and TRBJ2-1): GAGVSQTPSNKVTEKGKYVELRCDPISGHTALYWYRQSLGQGPEFLIYFQGTGAADDSGLPNDRFFAVRPEGSVSTLKIQRTERGDSAVYLCASSLTAGVGEQFFGPGTRLTVL.

This clone came up a few times. The chain combines TRBV19 with TRBJ2-7; 9 nucleotides align to TRBD1. Per the germline V gene, CDR1 is LNHDA and CDR2 is SQIVND (reference sequence). This CDR3 has 15 amino acids. Trimming took 3 bases from V and 7 from J; bases not matched to a gene: 10. The chain's CDR3 is CASSMRTGGSVEQYF. For the CDR3, the DNA is TGTGCCAGTAGTATGCGTACAGGGGGCTCGGTGGAGCAGTACTTC. Filled out from reference TRBV19 and TRBJ2-7, the complete variable domain reads DGGITQSPKYLFRKEGQNVTLSCEQNLNHDAMYWYRQDPGQGLRLIYYSQIVNDFQKGDIAEGYSVSREKKESFPLTVTSAQKNPTAFYLCASSMRTGGSVEQYFGPGTRLTVT.

This clone was seen ten or more times. The CDR3 is CASGSGGAPDTQYF. Written as DNA, the CDR3 is TGTGCCAGCGGGAGCGGGGGGGCCCCAGATACGCAGTATTTT. This chain links TRBV6-1 with TRBJ2-3; 10 bases agree with TRBD2. V shed 8 bases, J shed 4 bases, and the junction held 6 bases outside the gene matches. Per the germline V gene, CDR1 is MNHNS and CDR2 is SASEGT. The CDR3 spans 14 residues.